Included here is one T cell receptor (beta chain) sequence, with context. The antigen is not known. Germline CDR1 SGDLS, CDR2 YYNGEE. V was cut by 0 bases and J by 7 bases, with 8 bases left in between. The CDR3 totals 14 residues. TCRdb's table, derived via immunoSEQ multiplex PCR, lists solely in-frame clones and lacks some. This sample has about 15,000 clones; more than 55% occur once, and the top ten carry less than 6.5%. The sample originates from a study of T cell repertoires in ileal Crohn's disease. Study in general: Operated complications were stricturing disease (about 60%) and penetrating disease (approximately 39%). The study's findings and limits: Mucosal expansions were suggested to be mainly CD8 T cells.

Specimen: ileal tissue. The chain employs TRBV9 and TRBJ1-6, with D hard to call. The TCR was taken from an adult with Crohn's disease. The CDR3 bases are TGTGCCAGCAGCGTAGGGGGAGGGAATTCACCCCTCCACTTT. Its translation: CASSVGGGNSPLHF.